This passage covers 6 T cell receptor beta chains from one sample sequenced in a study of cytomegalovirus exposure and HLA in healthy donors. 60 Vbeta and 13 Jbeta primers were used in PCR. Using immunoSEQ multiplex PCR, the repertoire was profiled, and TCRdb retains in-frame clones only, with some absent. The sample lists about 130,000 clones; about 80% were seen once. Material for sequencing was PBMCs. The receptor source for this set is a woman in her 50s in good health and CMV-seronegative.

V gene TRBV7-9 combines with J gene TRBJ2-7; the match to TRBD1 covers 12 bases. The V segment lost 5 bases and the J segment 6 bases; nucleotides outside the gene matches: 5. Germline CDR1 and CDR2: SEHNR and FQNEAQ (reference sequence). There are 14 residues in the CDR3. DNA of the CDR3: TGTGCCAGCAGCGCTCGGGACAGGGGGCCCGAGCAGTACTTC. Its translation is CASSARDRGPEQYF.

The sample holds a few counts of this clone. The V and J genes are TRBV4-1 and TRBJ2-1; 13 nucleotides agree with TRBD2. Germline V gene data show CDR1 as MGHRA and CDR2 as YSYEKL. The CDR3 spans 15 residues. V lost 3 bases, J lost 8 bases, and 4 bases stayed unmatched. DNA of the CDR3: TGCGCCAGCAGCCAGGGGACTAGCGGGGCGGATGAGCAGTTCTTC. Translated: CASSQGTSGADEQFF.

V and J are TRBV4-3 and TRBJ2-3, with TRBD2 matching 8 bases. This CDR3 has 16 residues. CDR1 and CDR2 (germline): LGHNA, YSLEER. The V gene end was trimmed by 3 bases and the J gene end by 3 bases; junction bases not matched to a gene: 8. The CDR3 sequence is CASSHLSGSGTDTQYF. The CDR3 nucleotides read TGCGCCAGCAGCCATCTAAGCGGGAGCGGAACAGATACGCAGTATTTT.

The J gene is TRBJ1-2, the V gene TRBV28; weak D call: TRBD1 (6 bases). Germline V lookup: CDR1 MDHEN, CDR2 SYDVKM. The CDR3 length is 14 residues. V was shortened by 4 bases and J by 2 bases, with 11 bases between the two germline ends. The DNA of the CDR3 is TGTGCCAGCAGTTCCGCCGGACAGAACTATGGCTACACCTTC. It specifies CASSSAGQNYGYTF.

The chain joins TRBV4-1 to TRBJ1-1; perhaps TRBD1 as D (5 bases). The germline V gene encodes CDR1 MGHRA and CDR2 YSYEKL. CDR3 size: 15 residues. Trimming pared 2 bases from V and 1 base from J, leaving 11 bases between. This CDR3 reads CASSQPDRPNTEAFF. The DNA for the CDR3 is TGCGCCAGCAGCCAACCAGACAGACCGAACACTGAAGCTTTCTTT.

This clone was detected only a few times. The rearrangement links TRBV7-9 to TRBJ1-1, with a tentative D call TRBD1 (5 bases). The germline gives CDR1 SEHNR, CDR2 FQNEAQ (reference sequence). Trimming shortened V by 1 base and J by 1 base, and 7 bases separated the two germline ends. The CDR3 has 14 residues. The CDR3 nucleotides are TGTGCCAGCAGCTTAGGGGGCGCGAACACTGAAGCTTTCTTT. Translation gives CASSLGGANTEAFF.